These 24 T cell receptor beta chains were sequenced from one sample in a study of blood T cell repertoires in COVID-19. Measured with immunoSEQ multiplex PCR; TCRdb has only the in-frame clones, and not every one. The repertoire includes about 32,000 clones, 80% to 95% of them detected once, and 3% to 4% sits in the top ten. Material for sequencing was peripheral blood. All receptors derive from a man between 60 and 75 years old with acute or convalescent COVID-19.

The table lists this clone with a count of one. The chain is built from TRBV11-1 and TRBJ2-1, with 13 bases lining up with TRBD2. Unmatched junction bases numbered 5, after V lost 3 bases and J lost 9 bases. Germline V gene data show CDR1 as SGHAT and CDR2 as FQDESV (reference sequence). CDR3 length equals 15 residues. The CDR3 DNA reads TGTGCCAGCAGCTTGGGACTAGCGGGGAGGGTTGAGCAGTTCTTC. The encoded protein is CASSLGLAGRVEQFF.

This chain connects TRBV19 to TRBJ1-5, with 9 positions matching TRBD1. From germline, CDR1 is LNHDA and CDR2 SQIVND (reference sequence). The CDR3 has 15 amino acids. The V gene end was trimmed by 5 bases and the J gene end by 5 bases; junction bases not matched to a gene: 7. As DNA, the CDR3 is TGTGCCAGTAGTCCGGACAGGGGTCGTGATCAGCCCCAGCATTTT. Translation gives CASSPDRGRDQPQHF.

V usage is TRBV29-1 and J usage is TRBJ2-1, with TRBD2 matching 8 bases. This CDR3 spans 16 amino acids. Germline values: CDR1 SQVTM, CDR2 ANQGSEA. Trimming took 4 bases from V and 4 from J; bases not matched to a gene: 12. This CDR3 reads CSVVATASGLYNEQFF. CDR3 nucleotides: TGCAGCGTTGTGGCCACGGCTAGCGGGTTATACAATGAGCAGTTCTTC.

The CDR3 bases are TGTGCCAGCAGCTTGAATTTAGAACCAACAGATACGCAGTATTTT. Residues: CASSLNLEPTDTQYF. The chain links TRBV5-5 to TRBJ2-3; D gene ambiguous. CDR1 is SGHKS and CDR2 is YYEKEE in the germline V gene (reference sequence). V lost 1 base to trimming and J lost 3 bases, with 12 bases between them. The CDR3 totals 15 residues.

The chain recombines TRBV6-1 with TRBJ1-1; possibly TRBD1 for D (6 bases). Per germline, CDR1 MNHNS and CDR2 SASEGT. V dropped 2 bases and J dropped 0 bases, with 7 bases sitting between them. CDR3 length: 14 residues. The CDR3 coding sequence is TGTGCCAGCAGTGAACAGGGGCTGAACACTGAAGCTTTCTTT. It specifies CASSEQGLNTEAFF.

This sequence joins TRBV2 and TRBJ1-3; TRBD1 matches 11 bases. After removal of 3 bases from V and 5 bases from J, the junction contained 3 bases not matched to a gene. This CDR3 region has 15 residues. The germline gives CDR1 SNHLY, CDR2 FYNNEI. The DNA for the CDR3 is TGTGCCAGCAGTGATCGGGACAGGGGGAGAAACACCATATATTTT. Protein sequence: CASSDRDRGRNTIYF.

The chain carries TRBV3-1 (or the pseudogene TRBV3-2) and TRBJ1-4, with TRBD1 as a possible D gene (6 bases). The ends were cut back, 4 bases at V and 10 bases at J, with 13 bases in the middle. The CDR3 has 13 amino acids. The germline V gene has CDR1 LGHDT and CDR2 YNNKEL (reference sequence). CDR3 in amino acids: CASSLRQAGKLFF. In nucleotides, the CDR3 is TGTGCCAGCAGCCTCCGACAGGCTGGAAAACTGTTTTTT.

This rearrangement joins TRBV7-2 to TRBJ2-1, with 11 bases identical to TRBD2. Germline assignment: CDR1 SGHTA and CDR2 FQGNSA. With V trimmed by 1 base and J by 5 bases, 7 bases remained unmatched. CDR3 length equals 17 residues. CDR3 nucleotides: TGTGCCAGCAGCTTAGGGATTAGCGGGAGGGCCCACAATGAGCAGTTCTTC. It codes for CASSLGISGRAHNEQFF.

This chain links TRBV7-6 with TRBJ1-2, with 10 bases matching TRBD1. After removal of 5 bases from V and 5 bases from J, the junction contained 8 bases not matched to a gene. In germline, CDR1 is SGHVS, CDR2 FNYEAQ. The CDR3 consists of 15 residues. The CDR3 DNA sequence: TGTGCCAGCAGCCCCCGACAGGGGGCGGGTTATGGCTACACCTTC. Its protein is CASSPRQGAGYGYTF.

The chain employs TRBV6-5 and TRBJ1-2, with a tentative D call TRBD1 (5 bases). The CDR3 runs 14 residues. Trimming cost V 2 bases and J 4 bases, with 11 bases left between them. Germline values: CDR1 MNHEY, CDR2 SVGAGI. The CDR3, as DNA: TGTGCCAGCAGTTACGACAGAACTCTCTATGGCTACACCTTC. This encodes CASSYDRTLYGYTF.

As DNA, the CDR3 is TGTGCCAGCTCACCACCGGGAAGACTAGCGGGATCCAATGAGCAGTTCTTC. Its protein is CASSPPGRLAGSNEQFF. The chain carries TRBV18 and TRBJ2-1, with 11 bases identical to TRBD2. Germline V gene lookup returns CDR1 KGHSH and CDR2 LQKENI. The CDR3 has 17 amino acids. J lost 6 bases, V lost 0 bases, and 7 bases had no gene match.

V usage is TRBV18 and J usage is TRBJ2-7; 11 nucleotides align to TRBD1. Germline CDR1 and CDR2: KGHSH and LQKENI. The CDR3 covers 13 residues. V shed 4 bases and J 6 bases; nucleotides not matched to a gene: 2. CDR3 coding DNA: TGTGCCAGCTCACAGGGACAGGGGGTCGAGCAGTACGTC. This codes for CASSQGQGVEQYV.

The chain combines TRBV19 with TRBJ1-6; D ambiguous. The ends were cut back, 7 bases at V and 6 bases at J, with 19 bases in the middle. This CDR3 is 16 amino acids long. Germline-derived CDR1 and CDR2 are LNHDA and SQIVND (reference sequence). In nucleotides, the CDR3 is TGTGCCAGTACCGATACCTCCCCGAGGATTAATTCACCCCTCCACTTT. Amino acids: CASTDTSPRINSPLHF.

The CDR3 DNA is TGTGCCAGCAGCGTAGCCCCTTCCGGGGGGCAAGATACGCAGTATTTT. It translates to CASSVAPSGGQDTQYF. The chain recombines TRBV9 with TRBJ2-3; a weak D match, TRBD2 (7 bases). V shed 0 bases and J shed 5 bases, with 16 bases lying between them. The V gene's germline CDR1 is SGDLS and CDR2 YYNGEE. The CDR3 has 16 amino acids.

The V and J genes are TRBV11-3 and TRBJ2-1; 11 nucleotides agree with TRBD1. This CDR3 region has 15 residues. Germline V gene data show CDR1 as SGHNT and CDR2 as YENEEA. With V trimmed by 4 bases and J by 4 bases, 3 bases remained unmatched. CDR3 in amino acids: CASSSGTGGYNEQFF. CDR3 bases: TGTGCCAGCAGCTCCGGGACAGGGGGGTACAATGAGCAGTTCTTC.

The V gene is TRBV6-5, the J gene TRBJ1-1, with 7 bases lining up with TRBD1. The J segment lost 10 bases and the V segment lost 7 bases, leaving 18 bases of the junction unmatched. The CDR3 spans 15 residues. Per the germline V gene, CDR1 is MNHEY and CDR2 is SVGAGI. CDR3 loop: CASIGVKAGQEGAFF. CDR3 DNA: TGTGCCAGCATAGGAGTTAAGGCCGGACAGGAGGGAGCTTTCTTT.

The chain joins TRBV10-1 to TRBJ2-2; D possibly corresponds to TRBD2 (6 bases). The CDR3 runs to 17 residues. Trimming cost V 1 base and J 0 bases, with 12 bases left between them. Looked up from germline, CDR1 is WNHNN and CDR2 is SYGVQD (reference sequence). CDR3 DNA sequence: TGCGCCAGCAGTGAGTTTGTGCGGGGCACGAACACCGGGGAGCTGTTTTTT. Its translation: CASSEFVRGTNTGELFF.

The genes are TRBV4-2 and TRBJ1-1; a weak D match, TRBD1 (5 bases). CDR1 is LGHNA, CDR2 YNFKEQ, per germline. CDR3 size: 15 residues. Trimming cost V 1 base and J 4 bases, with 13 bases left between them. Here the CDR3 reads CASSQGLREGTEAFF. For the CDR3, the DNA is TGTGCCAGCAGCCAAGGGCTCAGGGAGGGCACTGAAGCTTTCTTT.

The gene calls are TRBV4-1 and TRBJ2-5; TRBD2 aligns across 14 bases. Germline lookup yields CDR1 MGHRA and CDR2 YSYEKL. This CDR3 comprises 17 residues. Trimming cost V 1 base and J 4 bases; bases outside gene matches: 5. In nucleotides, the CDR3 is TGCGCCAGCAGCCAAGGTCGACTAGCGGGAGGGGGAGAGACCCAGTACTTC. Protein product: CASSQGRLAGGGETQYF.

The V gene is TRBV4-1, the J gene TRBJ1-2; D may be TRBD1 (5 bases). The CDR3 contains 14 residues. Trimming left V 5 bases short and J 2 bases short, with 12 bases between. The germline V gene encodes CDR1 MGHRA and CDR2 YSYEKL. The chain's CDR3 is CASSIRATNYGYTF. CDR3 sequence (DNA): TGCGCCAGCAGCATCAGGGCGACCAACTATGGCTACACCTTC.

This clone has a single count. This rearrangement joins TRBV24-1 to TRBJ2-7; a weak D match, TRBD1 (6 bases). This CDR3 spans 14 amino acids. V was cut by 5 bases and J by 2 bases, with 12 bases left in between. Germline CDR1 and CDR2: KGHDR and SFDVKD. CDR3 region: CATSGKDRPYEQYF. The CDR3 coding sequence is TGTGCCACCAGTGGGAAGGACAGACCCTACGAGCAGTACTTC.

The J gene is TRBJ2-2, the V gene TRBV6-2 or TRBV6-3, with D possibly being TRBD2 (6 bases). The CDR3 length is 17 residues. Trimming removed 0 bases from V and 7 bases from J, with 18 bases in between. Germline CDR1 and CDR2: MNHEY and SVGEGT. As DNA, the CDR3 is TGTGCCAGCAGTTACTCTATCGGGAGTGGACATCGCGGGGAGCTGTTTTTT. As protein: CASSYSIGSGHRGELFF.

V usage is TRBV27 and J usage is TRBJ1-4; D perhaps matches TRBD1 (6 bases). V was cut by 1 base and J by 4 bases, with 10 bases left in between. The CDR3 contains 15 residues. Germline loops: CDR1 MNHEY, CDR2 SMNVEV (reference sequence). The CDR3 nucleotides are TGTGCCAGCAGTTTATATGCAGGGGTTAATGAAAAACTGTTTTTT. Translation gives CASSLYAGVNEKLFF.

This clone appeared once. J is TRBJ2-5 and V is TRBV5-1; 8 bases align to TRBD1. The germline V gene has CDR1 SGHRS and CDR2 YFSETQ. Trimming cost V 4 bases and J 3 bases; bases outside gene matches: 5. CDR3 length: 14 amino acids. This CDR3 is CASSHMTGEETQYF. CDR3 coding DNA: TGCGCCAGCAGCCATATGACAGGGGAAGAGACCCAGTACTTC.